A single sample gave rise to the 27 T cell receptor beta chains below, sequenced in a study of shared clonotypes between healthy human individuals. TCRdb's table, derived via immunoSEQ multiplex PCR, lists solely in-frame clones and lacks some. The sample yields 450,000 or so clones, around 77% seen once. The sequenced sample consisted of PBMCs. The receptors here all came from a woman aged 40 to 50 in good health. Some clones in this sample may be carry-over from other donors' samples.

The rearrangement links TRBV7-2 to TRBJ2-7, with 7 bases fitting TRBD1. The CDR3 has 14 residues. J was trimmed by 6 bases and V by 6 bases; bases with no gene match: 11. CDR1 is SGHTA and CDR2 is FQGNSA in the germline V gene. CDR3 DNA: TGTGCCAGCAGGATAAACAGGGGAAACTCCGAGCAGTACTTC. Translation gives CASRINRGNSEQYF.

This clone was found once. The CDR3 DNA follows: TGTGCCATCAGTGAGTCCGAGGAATCCGAGCAGTACTTC. Protein: CAISESEESEQYF. This rearrangement joins TRBV10-3 to TRBJ2-7; no clear D gene. CDR3 length equals 13 residues. From germline, CDR1 is ENHRY and CDR2 SYGVKD. V dropped 0 bases and J dropped 6 bases, with 9 bases sitting between them.

This clone has a single count. V usage is TRBV4-1 and J usage is TRBJ1-4; possibly TRBD1 for D (5 bases). The germline gives CDR1 MGHRA, CDR2 YSYEKL. The CDR3 length is 19 residues. V was shortened by 2 bases and J by 6 bases, with 25 bases between the two germline ends. CDR3 DNA sequence: TGCGCCAGCAGCCAATGGGGCCCAAGAGAGGGTCGGGGGTATGAAAAACTGTTTTTT. Translating it yields CASSQWGPREGRGYEKLFF.

The CDR3: CASRTVLSTGELFF. CDR3 nucleotide sequence: TGTGCCAGCAGAACAGTTTTAAGCACCGGGGAGCTGTTTTTT. V and J are TRBV6-5 and TRBJ2-2; no clear D. Trimming took 6 bases from V and 4 from J, leaving 12 bases between them. In germline, CDR1 is MNHEY, CDR2 SVGAGI. This CDR3 is built from 14 residues.

This clone was seen a few times. The chain carries TRBV10-2 and TRBJ2-7; no definite D call. The CDR3 spans 12 residues. Between the trimmed V and J ends, which lost 4 bases and 0 bases, there was a span of 4 bases. Germline assignment: CDR1 WSHSY and CDR2 SAAADI. The CDR3 DNA follows: TGCGCCAGCAGTGCCTCCTCCTACGAGCAGTACTTC. Its protein product is CASSASSYEQYF.

In its sample, this clone was seen a few times. The rearrangement joins TRBV25-1 to TRBJ2-3; TRBD2 matches 7 bases. This CDR3 has 14 amino acids. The V segment lost 10 bases and the J segment 6 bases; nucleotides outside the gene matches: 13. Germline lookup yields CDR1 MGHDK and CDR2 SYGVNS. CDR3 amino acids: CATGREDRSDTQYF. The CDR3 DNA reads as TGTGCCACCGGACGGGAGGATCGGTCGGATACGCAGTATTTT.

The chain combines TRBV10-3 with TRBJ2-1; TRBD2 might be the D (6 bases). Trimming removed 7 bases from V and 8 bases from J, with 15 bases in between. The CDR3 is made up of 13 amino acids. Germline V CDR1 and CDR2: ENHRY, SYGVKD. Written as DNA, the CDR3 is TGTGCCATCAATAGCGGAGGTGTCGATGAGCAGTTCTTC. Translation gives CAINSGGVDEQFF.

This chain links TRBV11-2 with TRBJ2-5, with D tentatively TRBD1 or TRBD2 (5 bases each). Trimming left V 5 bases short and J 4 bases short, with 17 bases between. Germline assignment: CDR1 SGHAT and CDR2 FQNNGV. This CDR3 comprises 15 residues. The CDR3 nucleotides read TGTGCCAGCAGCCTCCAGGGAGTTCTGGCAGAGACCCAGTACTTC. The encoded protein is CASSLQGVLAETQYF. The variable domain in full, with the rest retrieved from reference TRBV11-2 and TRBJ2-5, is EAGVAQSPRYKIIEKRQSVAFWCNPISGHATLYWYQQILGQGPKLLIQFQNNGVVDDSQLPKDRFSAERLKGVDSTLKIQPAKLEDSAVYLCASSLQGVLAETQYFGPGTRLLVL.

This sequence joins TRBV10-2 and TRBJ2-2; D not resolved. This CDR3 region has 14 residues. The V and J ends lost 7 bases and 0 bases respectively, with 9 bases between them. Germline V gene lookup returns CDR1 WSHSY and CDR2 SAAADI. CDR3 protein: CASNRSPNTGELFF. The DNA for the CDR3 is TGCGCCAGCAATCGCAGTCCGAACACCGGGGAGCTGTTTTTT.

This clone was observed a handful of times. The chain uses TRBV19 and TRBJ1-2; D is ambiguous. With 6 bases removed from V and 4 bases from J, the gap between germline ends came to 18 bases. Germline CDR1 and CDR2: LNHDA and SQIVND (reference sequence). CDR3 length: 15 residues. The CDR3 coding sequence is TGTGCCAGTAGATCTTTGATCCCCCTGACCTATGGCTACACCTTC. This encodes CASRSLIPLTYGYTF.

In its sample, this clone was seen many times. This same CDR3 is encoded by further DNA sequences in the sample. V is TRBV27 and J is TRBJ2-1; a weak D match, TRBD2 (6 bases). This CDR3 contains 14 residues. Trimming took off 3 bases at V and 0 bases at J, with 6 bases between the two ends. Germline values: CDR1 MNHEY, CDR2 SMNVEV (reference sequence). The CDR3 here is CASSLGGSYNEQFF. For the CDR3, the DNA is TGTGCCAGCAGTTTGGGGGGCTCCTACAATGAGCAGTTCTTC.

The rearrangement joins TRBV7-9 to TRBJ1-5, with D uncertain. V gave up 5 bases and J gave up 5 bases, with 7 bases separating them. The CDR3 totals 12 residues. Germline lookup yields CDR1 SEHNR and CDR2 FQNEAQ (reference sequence). Written as DNA, the CDR3 is TGTGCCAGCAGCGTTCTTTATCAGCCCCAGCATTTT. Its translation is CASSVLYQPQHF.

This chain uses TRBV19 with TRBJ1-2, with a tentative D call TRBD1 (6 bases). Germline CDR1 is LNHDA and CDR2 is SQIVND (reference sequence). Trimming left V 5 bases short and J 3 bases short, with 19 bases between. The CDR3 is 16 amino acids. CDR3 sequence: CASSPTGGADDYGYTF. The CDR3 DNA is TGTGCCAGTAGTCCTACCGGGGGGGCGGACGACTATGGCTACACCTTC.

J is TRBJ2-2 and V is TRBV5-4; TRBD2 is a possible D gene (5 bases). Trimming pared 2 bases from V and 5 bases from J, leaving 13 bases between. Germline CDR1 reads SGHNT; CDR2 reads YYREEE (reference sequence). This CDR3 spans 15 amino acids. The CDR3 loop is CASSFLSGETGELFF. CDR3 coding DNA: TGTGCCAGCAGCTTCCTTAGTGGGGAGACCGGGGAGCTGTTTTTT.

This clone was counted once. This sequence is one base from a far larger clone and is likely a read error. The same CDR3 also results from other DNA sequences found in this sample. The rearrangement links TRBV5-1 to TRBJ1-1; D unresolved. Looked up from germline, CDR1 is SGHRS and CDR2 is YFSETQ. The CDR3 runs 19 residues. CDR3 in amino acids: CASSLMPSSGVAMNTEAFF. The DNA of the CDR3 is TGCGCCAGCAGCCTCATGCCTAGTTCTGGCGTCGCCATGAATACTGAAGCTTTCTTT. The full variable domain, completed using reference TRBV5-1 and TRBJ1-1, is KAGVTQTPRYLIKTRGQQVTLSCSPISGHRSVSWYQQTPGQGLQFLFEYFSETQRNKGNFPGRFSGRQFSNSRSEMNVSTLELGDSALYLCASSLMPSSGVAMNTEAFFGQGTRLTVV.

This clone has just a few counts. The genes are TRBV5-4 and TRBJ2-3; perhaps TRBD1 as D (5 bases). Trimming pared 0 bases from V and 1 base from J, leaving 21 bases between. Germline CDR1 reads SGHNT; CDR2 reads YYREEE (reference sequence). The CDR3 totals 19 residues. CDR3 coding DNA: TGTGCCAGCAGCTTGGTTTTTGCTCCGGCGGCCAGGGGCACAGATACGCAGTATTTT. This gives the protein CASSLVFAPAARGTDTQYF.

A remark on this clone: A far larger clone is just one base off, so this is likely a read error. This same CDR3 is encoded by further DNA sequences in the sample. V usage is TRBV6-6 and J usage is TRBJ1-1; D is ambiguous. Germline loops: CDR1 MNHNY, CDR2 SVGAGI (reference sequence). The CDR3 covers 14 residues. In DNA, the CDR3 is TGTGCCAGCTCTTTCGTACCTCGGTACACTGAGGCTTTCTTT. As protein: CASSFVPRYTEAFF.

The chain uses TRBV28 and TRBJ2-2, with a tentative D call TRBD2 (5 bases). The CDR3 spans 13 residues. V was pared by 4 bases and J by 5 bases, with 8 bases between. Germline lookup yields CDR1 MDHEN and CDR2 SYDVKM. The DNA of the CDR3 is TGTGCCAGCAGTTCCCTAGCTACCGGGGAGCTGTTTTTT. Its protein product is CASSSLATGELFF.

V and J are TRBV6-5 and TRBJ1-3; D is ambiguous. Trimming removed 1 base from V and 1 base from J, with 11 bases in between. Germline V lookup: CDR1 MNHEY, CDR2 SVGAGI. The CDR3 is 16 amino acids. In nucleotides, the CDR3 is TGTGCCAGCAGTTACTTGCATCCTGAATCTGGAAACACCATATATTTT. This gives the protein CASSYLHPESGNTIYF.

Details on this clone: Other nucleotide sequences in the sample specify the same CDR3. The chain joins TRBV18 to TRBJ2-1; possible D gene TRBD1, 5 bases. Trimming took 2 bases from V and 2 from J, leaving 10 bases between them. The CDR3 has 15 residues. The germline V gene encodes CDR1 KGHSH and CDR2 LQKENI. DNA for the CDR3: TGTGCCAGCTCACCAAGGCAGGGTACCTACAATGAGCAGTTCTTC. Amino acids: CASSPRQGTYNEQFF.

The CDR3 DNA reads TGTGCCAGCAGCGCCGACAGGGGCTCCTACGAGCAGTACTTC. Translation gives CASSADRGSYEQYF. The gene calls are TRBV21-1 and TRBJ2-7; TRBD1 reflects the table's D call only, with no check against the DNA. TRBV21-1 is recorded as a pseudogene. The CDR3 has 14 residues.

The chain is built from TRBV7-3 and TRBJ2-5, with 8 nucleotides matching TRBD2. Germline CDR1 reads SGHTA; CDR2 reads FQGTGA. The trim removed 6 bases at V and 3 bases at J, leaving 9 bases unmatched. This CDR3 is 15 amino acids long. The CDR3 bases are TGTGCCAGCAGGCTAACCGGGACTAGGGAAGAGACCCAGTACTTC. Amino acids: CASRLTGTREETQYF.

This chain links TRBV29-1 with TRBJ2-1; D not resolved. V shed 4 bases and J shed 5 bases, with 6 bases lying between them. The germline CDR1 and CDR2 sequences are SQVTM and ANQGSEA. The CDR3 totals 11 residues. The DNA for the CDR3 is TGCAGCGTTGGCCCGAACAATGAGCAGTTCTTC. Protein sequence: CSVGPNNEQFF.

CDR3: CASRSGRGTYEQYF. The CDR3 DNA is TGTGCCAGTAGAAGCGGGAGAGGAACATACGAGCAGTACTTC. The chain combines TRBV19 with TRBJ2-7, with 8 bases identical to TRBD2. The CDR3 extends over 14 amino acids. The germline CDR1 and CDR2 sequences are LNHDA and SQIVND (reference sequence). The junction had 8 bases not matched to a gene; V was cut back by 6 bases and J by 4 bases.

A remark on this clone: Other DNA sequences in this specimen translate into the identical CDR3. The chain combines TRBV14 with TRBJ2-7, with D unresolved. The V and J ends lost 1 base and 0 bases respectively, with 4 bases between them. Per germline, CDR1 SGHDN and CDR2 FVKESK. The CDR3 spans 13 residues. The CDR3 loop is CASSQGNSYEQYF. CDR3 in DNA: TGTGCCAGCAGCCAAGGCAACTCCTACGAGCAGTACTTC.

The chain carries TRBV27 and TRBJ2-7, with D uncertain. This CDR3 contains 11 residues. Germline V CDR1 and CDR2: MNHEY, SMNVEV (reference sequence). The germline V and J ends were trimmed by 6 bases and 5 bases, with 8 bases remaining between them. The CDR3 sequence: CASRFWDEQYF. CDR3 nucleotide sequence: TGTGCCAGCAGGTTCTGGGACGAGCAGTACTTC.

This rearrangement joins TRBV5-5 to TRBJ2-5, with TRBD2 identical over 8 bases. This CDR3 contains 15 residues. CDR1 is SGHKS and CDR2 is YYEKEE in the germline V gene (reference sequence). V lost 2 bases, J lost 4 bases, and 7 bases stayed unmatched. CDR3 in DNA: TGTGCCAGCAGCTTACTGTCCGGGAGGGGAGAGACCCAGTACTTC. This translates into CASSLLSGRGETQYF.